Each of the 15 T cell receptor beta chains below was sequenced from the same sample in a study of T cell responses to AZD1222 COVID-19 vaccine. Sequencing used immunoSEQ multiplex PCR; TCRdb keeps in-frame clones, though not all of them. The sample has approximately 190,000 clones, approximately 93% seen once. Sequenced here: peripheral blood, sampled 28 days after the second AZD1222 dose. The receptors shown here come from an adult who received the AZD1222 COVID-19 vaccine.

V gene TRBV5-1 combines with J gene TRBJ1-2; weak D call: TRBD1 (5 bases). With 0 bases removed from V and 3 bases from J, the gap between germline ends came to 6 bases. CDR1 is SGHRS, CDR2 YFSETQ, per germline. The CDR3 covers 13 residues. In DNA form, the CDR3 reads TGCGCCAGCAGCTTGGGGGGCGACTATGGCTACACCTTC. Protein product: CASSLGGDYGYTF.

The chain links TRBV9 to TRBJ2-1; 7 nucleotides match TRBD1. CDR3 length: 15 amino acids. Germline V gene lookup returns CDR1 SGDLS and CDR2 YYNGEE. Trimming removed 4 bases from V and 0 bases from J; junction bases left unmatched: 4. CDR3 nucleotides: TGTGCCAGCAGCCAGAACAGGGGCTCCTACAATGAGCAGTTCTTC. This sequence encodes CASSQNRGSYNEQFF.

For this clone: Within the sample, other DNA sequences also encode this same CDR3. The gene calls are TRBV5-1 and TRBJ1-1; D not certain. The V gene lost 0 bases and the J gene lost 3 bases, with 9 bases spanning the gap. Germline V gene lookup returns CDR1 SGHRS and CDR2 YFSETQ. The CDR3 contains 14 residues. This CDR3 is CASSLVGGDTEAFF. Here the CDR3 DNA reads TGCGCCAGCAGCTTGGTCGGAGGCGACACTGAAGCTTTCTTT.

V usage is TRBV20-1 and J usage is TRBJ1-1; no firm D call. Trimming took off 6 bases at V and 2 bases at J, with 7 bases between the two ends. Germline-derived CDR1 and CDR2 are DFQATT and SNEGSKA (reference sequence). The CDR3 is 11 residues long. The CDR3 DNA is TGCAGTGCCAAGGGAAACACTGAAGCTTTCTTT. Translating it yields CSAKGNTEAFF.

The rearrangement links TRBV5-1 to TRBJ1-2; 10 nucleotides match TRBD1. The CDR3 runs 14 residues. CDR1 and CDR2 from the germline V gene are SGHRS and YFSETQ. The junction had 2 bases not matched to a gene; V was cut back by 3 bases and J by 3 bases. CDR3 nucleotide sequence: TGCGCCAGCAGCTACGGACAGGGGGACTATGGCTACACCTTC. Protein sequence: CASSYGQGDYGYTF.

The chain joins TRBV19 to TRBJ1-1; a possible D gene is TRBD1 (6 bases). Trimming removed 11 bases at V and 6 bases at J, with 22 bases between. This CDR3 is built from 14 residues. Germline loops: CDR1 LNHDA, CDR2 SQIVND (reference sequence). CDR3 nucleotide sequence: TGTGCCGCCCAAGGGGGGGCAGGAGGAGCTGAAGCTTTCTTT. Protein sequence: CAAQGGAGGAEAFF.

The chain uses TRBV9 and TRBJ2-3; D perhaps matches TRBD1 (5 bases). Germline V gene sequence: CDR1 SGDLS, CDR2 YYNGEE. Trimming took off 3 bases at V and 7 bases at J, with 12 bases between the two ends. The CDR3 is 13 amino acids. Here the CDR3 reads CASSAPLGHTQYF. The CDR3 DNA is TGTGCCAGCAGCGCCCCCCTGGGGCATACGCAGTATTTT.

This chain uses TRBV6-4 with TRBJ2-3; the D is unclear. The CDR3 extends over 13 amino acids. Germline lookup yields CDR1 MRHNA and CDR2 SNTAGT. The V end was cut by 6 bases, the J end by 4 bases, with 11 bases between. CDR3 sequence (DNA): TGTGCCAGCAGCCCCGAAGTGCCAGATACGCAGTATTTT. Translating it yields CASSPEVPDTQYF.

The sample holds a few counts of this clone. The chain combines TRBV19 with TRBJ1-3, with no clear D. Trimming stripped 6 bases from V and 0 bases from J, with 9 bases between. Germline assignment: CDR1 LNHDA and CDR2 SQIVND (reference sequence). The CDR3 loop spans 14 amino acids. CDR3 bases: TGTGCCAGTAGGGCTCCGTTCTCTGGAAACACCATATATTTT. Its translation is CASRAPFSGNTIYF.

This chain links TRBV27 with TRBJ2-2; a possible D gene is TRBD1 (6 bases). CDR1 MNHEY and CDR2 SMNVEV come from the germline V gene (reference sequence). The CDR3 has 13 residues. Trimming cost V 5 bases and J 6 bases, with 10 bases left between them. CDR3 sequence reads: CASSRTGPGELFF. CDR3 in DNA: TGTGCCAGCAGTCGCACAGGGCCCGGGGAGCTGTTTTTT.

CDR3 sequence reads: CASSDPPGGGTNTGELFF. The CDR3 bases are TGTGCCAGCAGTGATCCCCCGGGCGGCGGGACCAACACCGGGGAGCTGTTTTTT. The chain recombines TRBV2 with TRBJ2-2; D perhaps matches TRBD2 (6 bases). CDR1 and CDR2 (germline): SNHLY, FYNNEI. CDR3 size: 18 residues. V was cut by 3 bases and J by 2 bases, with 19 bases left in between.

This rearrangement joins TRBV7-6 to TRBJ2-1; D uncertain. This CDR3 has 13 residues. Germline V gives CDR1 SGHVS, CDR2 FNYEAQ. V shed 2 bases and J shed 10 bases, with 12 bases lying between them. CDR3 residues: CASSLTLLGEQFF. The CDR3 DNA reads TGTGCCAGCAGCTTAACCCTTTTGGGGGAGCAGTTCTTC.

The chain joins TRBV4-2 to TRBJ2-3; 7 positions match TRBD2. CDR1 is LGHNA, CDR2 YNFKEQ, per germline. The ends lost 4 bases at V and 3 bases at J; junction bases unmatched: 19. This CDR3 is built from 19 residues. This CDR3 is CASSPRGTIMAARTDTQYF. The CDR3 DNA follows: TGTGCCAGCAGCCCGCGGGGGACCATAATGGCCGCAAGGACAGATACGCAGTATTTT.

The chain joins TRBV5-1 to TRBJ2-1; TRBD2 aligns across 11 bases. The ends lost 4 bases at V and 1 base at J; junction bases unmatched: 4. The CDR3 totals 16 residues. Germline V gives CDR1 SGHRS, CDR2 YFSETQ. The CDR3 DNA reads TGCGCCAGCAGCCCTAGGACTAGCGGGTCCTACAATGAGCAGTTCTTC. Encoded protein: CASSPRTSGSYNEQFF.

The V call is TRBV5-5, the J call TRBJ1-3; maybe TRBD1 (5 bases). Trimming left V 3 bases short and J 2 bases short, with 15 bases between. Germline V gene data show CDR1 as SGHKS and CDR2 as YYEKEE (reference sequence). The CDR3 runs 16 residues. CDR3 sequence: CASSWGQGDAGNTIYF. The CDR3 bases are TGTGCCAGCAGCTGGGGTCAAGGGGACGCTGGAAACACCATATATTTT.